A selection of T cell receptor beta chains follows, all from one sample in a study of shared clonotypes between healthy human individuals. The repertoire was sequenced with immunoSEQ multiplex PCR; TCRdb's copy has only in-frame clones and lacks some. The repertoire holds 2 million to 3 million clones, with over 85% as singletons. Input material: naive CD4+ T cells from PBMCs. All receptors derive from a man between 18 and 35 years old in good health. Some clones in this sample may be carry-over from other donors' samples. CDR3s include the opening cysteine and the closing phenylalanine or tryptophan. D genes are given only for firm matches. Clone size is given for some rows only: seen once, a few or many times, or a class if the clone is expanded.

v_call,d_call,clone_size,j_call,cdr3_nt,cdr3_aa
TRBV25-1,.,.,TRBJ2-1,TGTGCCAGCAGTGAATGGGCGGCAGGTGTCTACAATGAGCAGTTCTTC,CASSEWAAGVYNEQFF
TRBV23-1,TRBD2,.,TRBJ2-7,TGCGCCAGCAGTCATACTCGGGAGGGCGACGAGCAGTACTTC,CASSHTREGDEQYF
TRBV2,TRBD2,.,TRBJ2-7,TGTGCCAGTCTACCCCCGGGGGGAGCTTCCTACGAGCAGTACTTC,CASLPPGGASYEQYF
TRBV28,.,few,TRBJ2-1,TGTGCCAGCAGGGACTACAATGAGCAGTTCTTC,CASRDYNEQFF
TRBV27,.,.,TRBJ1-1,TGTGCCAGCAGTTCCATAAGGACAGTTGAAGCTTTCTTT,CASSSIRTVEAFF
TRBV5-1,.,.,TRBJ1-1,TGCGCCAGCAGCTTGGGACGGGCGGGGATGAGCACTGAAGCTTTCTTT,CASSLGRAGMSTEAFF
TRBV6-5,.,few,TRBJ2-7,TGTGCCAGCAGTTACGGCCCCTCCTACGAGCAGTACTTC,CASSYGPSYEQYF
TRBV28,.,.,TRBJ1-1,TGTGCCACCTACACTGGGATGAACACTGAAGCTTTCTTT,CATYTGMNTEAFF
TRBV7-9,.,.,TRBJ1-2,TGTGCCAGCAGCTTGTTGGTTCCAGGGTATGGCTACACCTTC,CASSLLVPGYGYTF
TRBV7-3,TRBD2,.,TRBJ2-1,TGTGCCAGCAGCTTAGCGGGAGTAGAAAATGAGCAGTTCTTC,CASSLAGVENEQFF
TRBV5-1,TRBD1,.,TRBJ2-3,TGCGCCAGCAGCTTGGGGCGGGACAGGGTAATGGCGGGCTTCACAGATACGCAGTATTTT,CASSLGRDRVMAGFTDTQYF
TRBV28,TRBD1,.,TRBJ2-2,TGTGCCAGCAGTCAACAGGGGGCTGGCACCGGGGAGCTGTTTTTT,CASSQQGAGTGELFF
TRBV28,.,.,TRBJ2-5,TGTGCCAGCAGCCTGCAAGAGACCCAGTACTTC,CASSLQETQYF
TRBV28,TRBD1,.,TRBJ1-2,TGTGCCAGCAGTCCCCGGACAGGGGAGGGTGGCTACACCTTC,CASSPRTGEGGYTF
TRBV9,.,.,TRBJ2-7,TGTGCCAGCAGCGTTGGCCGTGTGTACGAGCAGTACTTC,CASSVGRVYEQYF
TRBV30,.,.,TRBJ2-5,TGTGCCTGGGCAAGTCGGAAAGAGACCCAGTACTTC,CAWASRKETQYF
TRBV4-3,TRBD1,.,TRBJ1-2,TGCGCCAGCAGCCAAGATCTGTTGCAGGGGGCACCCCCTTCCTTC,CASSQDLLQGAPPSF
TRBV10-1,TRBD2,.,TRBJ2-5,TGCGCCAGCAGTGAGGTCGCGGCTAGCGGGAGAATACAAGAGACCCAGTACTTC,CASSEVAASGRIQETQYF
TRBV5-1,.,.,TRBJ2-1,TGCGCCAGCAGCTTGGGATTGGCTGGAGGTCACTACAATGAGCAGTTCTTC,CASSLGLAGGHYNEQFF
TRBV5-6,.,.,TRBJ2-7,TGTGCCAGCAGCGTCCCGGGCGAGCAGTACTTC,CASSVPGEQYF
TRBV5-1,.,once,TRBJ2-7,TGCGCCAGCAGCCGTGGGCCGGAAGCCTACGAGCAGTACTTC,CASSRGPEAYEQYF
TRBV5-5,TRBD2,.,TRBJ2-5,TGTGCCAGCAGCTTGGTCTCTAGCGGGCAAGAGACCCAGTACTTC,CASSLVSSGQETQYF
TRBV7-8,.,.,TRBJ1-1,TGTGCCAGCAGCTTAGTGTTGGGATGGGAAAACACTGAAGCTTTCTTT,CASSLVLGWENTEAFF
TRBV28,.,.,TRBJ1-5,TGTGCCAGCAGTTTCCCGGGGCATAGCAATCAGCCCCAGCATTTT,CASSFPGHSNQPQHF
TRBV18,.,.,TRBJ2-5,TGTGCCAGCTCCCAACAGGAAGAGACCCAGTACTTC,CASSQQEETQYF
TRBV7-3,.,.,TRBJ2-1,TGTGCCAGCAGCTTAAGGGATAGTTTCGAGCAGTTCTTC,CASSLRDSFEQFF
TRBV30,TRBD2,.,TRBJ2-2,TGTGCCTGGAGTGTAGGAAGCGGGACGAACACCGGGGAGCTGTTTTTT,CAWSVGSGTNTGELFF
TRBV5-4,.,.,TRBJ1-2,TGTGCCAGCAGCCCCCGCCGGGATAACTATGGCTACACCTTC,CASSPRRDNYGYTF
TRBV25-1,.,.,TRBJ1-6,TGTGCCAGCAGTGGGACAATTAGTAATTCACCCCTCCACTTT,CASSGTISNSPLHF
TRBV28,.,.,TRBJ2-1,TGTGCCAGCAGTACCGGAGGCTCCTACAATGAGCAGTTCTTC,CASSTGGSYNEQFF
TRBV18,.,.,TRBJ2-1,TGTGCCAGCTCACCTAGGGGATTAAGCTACAATGAGCAGTTCTTC,CASSPRGLSYNEQFF
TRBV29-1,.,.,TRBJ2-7,TGCAGCGTTGAAGGGACACCTCGCAACGAGCAGTACTTC,CSVEGTPRNEQYF
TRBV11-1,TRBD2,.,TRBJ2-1,TGTGCCAGCAGTACTAGCGCTAGCTCCTACAATGAGCAGTTCTTC,CASSTSASSYNEQFF
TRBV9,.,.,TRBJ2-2,TGTGCCAGCAGCGTAGGCCTTGGGGGCTCGAACACCGGGGAGCTGTTTTTT,CASSVGLGGSNTGELFF
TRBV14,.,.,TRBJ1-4,TGTGCCAGCAGCCAAGGGGGGGTAGTGGAGAAACTGTTTTTT,CASSQGGVVEKLFF
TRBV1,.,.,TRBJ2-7,TGCACCAGCAGCCAAAAGGGGGGAGGGGGCTACGAGCAGTACTTC,CTSSQKGGGGYEQYF
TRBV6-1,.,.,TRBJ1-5,TGTGCCAGCAGAGCACAGGAGAATCAGCCCCAGCATTTT,CASRAQENQPQHF
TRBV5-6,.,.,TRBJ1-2,TGTGCCAGCAGCCTTGGGTCGAGTGGCTACACCTTC,CASSLGSSGYTF
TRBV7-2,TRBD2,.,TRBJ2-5,TGTGCCAGCGGGAAGACTAGCGGGAGATGGGAGACCCAGTACTTC,CASGKTSGRWETQYF
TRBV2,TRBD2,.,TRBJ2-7,TGTGCCAGCAAACCGGGACTAGCGGGAGGGGGCGAGCAGTACTTC,CASKPGLAGGGEQYF
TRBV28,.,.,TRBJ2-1,TGTGCCATCGCTCCGCCTCTTTCCTACAATGAGCAGTTCTTC,CAIAPPLSYNEQFF
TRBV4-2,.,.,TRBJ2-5,TGTGCCAGCAGCCAAAATAAAGAGACCCAGTACTTC,CASSQNKETQYF
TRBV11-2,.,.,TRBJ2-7,TGTGCCAGCAGCTTAGTCAACTACGAGCAGTACTTC,CASSLVNYEQYF
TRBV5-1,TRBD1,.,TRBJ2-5,TGCGCCAGCAGATTTAGGGGGGACAGGGTGGGAGAGACCCAGTACTTC,CASRFRGDRVGETQYF
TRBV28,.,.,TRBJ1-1,TGTGCCAGCGACATCCCCCCGAGGAACACTGAAGCTTTCTTT,CASDIPPRNTEAFF
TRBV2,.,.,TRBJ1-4,TGTGCCAGCAGTGAAGGGTCCAGGGCAAGTTGGTATAATGAAAAACTGTTTTTT,CASSEGSRASWYNEKLFF
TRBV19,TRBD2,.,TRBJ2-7,TGTGCCAGTAGTCTCGGGGGACTAGCGAACTACGAGCAGTACTTC,CASSLGGLANYEQYF
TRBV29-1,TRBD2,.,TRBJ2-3,TGCAGCGTTGGGCCTAGCGGTAGCACAGATACGCAGTATTTT,CSVGPSGSTDTQYF
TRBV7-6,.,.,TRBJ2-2,TGTGCCAGCAGCTTAGCCTTTAACACCGGGGAGCTGTTTTTT,CASSLAFNTGELFF
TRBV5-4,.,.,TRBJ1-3,TGTGCCAGCAGCATAGGAAAACCAGGTGGAAACACCATATATTTT,CASSIGKPGGNTIYF
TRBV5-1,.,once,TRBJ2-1,TGCGCCAGCAGCTTGGGGGACCGGGACGGGCATGAGCAGTTCTTC,CASSLGDRDGHEQFF
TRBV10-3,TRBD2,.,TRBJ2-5,TGTGCCATCAGTGAGGCCGGGACTAGCGGGATTGGGGGCCAAGAGACCCAGTACTTC,CAISEAGTSGIGGQETQYF